This T cell receptor (beta chain) was recorded in a study of blood T cell repertoires in COVID-19. Overall study context: Both acute and convalescent COVID-19 samples were obtained from the United States, Italy and Spain.

The table came from immunoSEQ multiplex PCR; TCRdb's copy has only in-frame clones and leaves some out. Here the sample spans more than 150,000 clones, about four fifths being singletons. V lost 3 bases to trimming and J lost 6 bases; unmatched junction nucleotides: 5. The CDR3 contains 15 residues. CDR1 is SNHLY and CDR2 is FYNNEI in the germline V gene. Sequences were obtained from peripheral blood. The clonotype originates from a man aged 65 to 85 who had recovered from COVID-19. The chain employs TRBV2 and TRBJ2-1, with 10 positions matching TRBD1. CDR3 nucleotide sequence: TGTGCCAGCAGTGAGGGGACAGGGGTAAGCAATGAGCAGTTCTTC. Protein sequence: CASSEGTGVSNEQFF.